Listed here are 22 T cell receptor beta chains from one sample, sequenced in a study of regulatory T cells in long-lasting Graves disease. Time point noted: persistent/refractory GD, antithyroid drugs over 5 years with positive TRAb. The TCR library was prepared using RNA isolated from PBMCs. Construction of TCR beta libraries relied on iRepertoire HTBI primers and on Arm-PCR targeting CDR3 regions. From the multiplex PCR reads, TCRdb called clonotypes with MiXCR, one entry per CDR3 protein. This repertoire shows about half a million distinct CDR3 sequences, less than 25% found once; its top ten account for approximately 14%. Here the sequenced sample was peripheral blood mononuclear cells (PBMCs), taken when the disease was refractory, from a patient treated with antithyroid drugs. Receptors originate from a female donor with Graves disease.

The gene calls are TRBV29-1 and TRBJ1-1; possibly TRBD1 for D (5 bases). CDR3 length: 15 amino acids. The V gene lost 6 bases and the J gene lost 4 bases, with 21 bases spanning the gap. Germline CDR1 is SQVTM and CDR2 is ANQGSEA. The CDR3 loop reads CSVRGLGDPPTEAFF. CDR3 coding DNA: TGCAGCGTCCGAGGCCTAGGGGACCCGCCCACTGAAGCTTTCTTT.

This clonotype was detected a few times. V gene TRBV3-1 combines with J gene TRBJ2-1; D is unclear. V gave up 1 base and J gave up 0 bases, with 13 bases separating them. The germline V gene encodes CDR1 LGHDT and CDR2 YNNKEL (reference sequence). The CDR3 length is 17 residues. The CDR3 coding sequence is TGTGCCAGCAGCCAAGCGCTCCCCAGTTCCTCCTACAATGAGCAGTTCTTC. Protein product: CASSQALPSSSYNEQFF.

This clonotype was recorded a few times. This chain uses TRBV7-3 with TRBJ2-2, with no clear D. From germline, CDR1 is SGHTA and CDR2 FQGTGA. V gave up 5 bases and J gave up 7 bases, with 14 bases separating them. CDR3 length equals 14 residues. The CDR3 sequence: CASSRAPGGGELFF. DNA for the CDR3: TGTGCCAGCAGCCGGGCCCCCGGTGGCGGGGAGCTGTTTTTT.

This clonotype was detected only a few times. The rearrangement joins TRBV11-2 to TRBJ2-1; 8 bases fit TRBD2. The ends lost 3 bases at V and 5 bases at J; junction bases unmatched: 3. The length of the CDR3 is 14 residues. Germline V CDR1 and CDR2: SGHAT, FQNNGV. In DNA, the CDR3 is TGTGCCAGCAGCTTGACTAGCGCAAACAATGAGCAGTTCTTC. Its translation: CASSLTSANNEQFF.

The genes are TRBV9 and TRBJ2-7; D not resolved. With 0 bases removed from V and 0 bases from J, the gap between germline ends came to 10 bases. This CDR3 has 15 amino acids. Looked up from germline, CDR1 is SGDLS and CDR2 is YYNGEE. This CDR3 reads CASSVAAATSYEQYF. In DNA, the CDR3 is TGTGCCAGCAGCGTAGCGGCAGCGACCTCCTACGAGCAGTACTTC.

Worth noting for this clonotype: This sequence may be a read error, since a much larger clone differs from it by one base. This sequence joins TRBV11-2 and TRBJ2-4, with 7 bases identical to TRBD1. V dropped 6 bases and J dropped 8; count of bases not matched to a gene: 13. The CDR3 is 15 amino acids. CDR1 is SGHAT, CDR2 FQNNGV, per germline. This CDR3 reads CASSPYSEGADIQYF. The CDR3 region has the DNA TGTGCCAGCAGTCCCTATAGCGAGGGGGCGGACATTCAGTACTTC.

This clonotype was counted a few times. The chain couples TRBV6-1 to TRBJ2-7; tentatively, D is TRBD2 (7 bases). Per germline, CDR1 MNHNS and CDR2 SASEGT. Trimming took off 5 bases at V and 4 bases at J, with 18 bases between the two ends. The CDR3 has 15 residues. CDR3 DNA: TGTGCCAGCAGTCCTGGGGGGGCAGAAGGATACGAGCAGTACTTC. As protein: CASSPGGAEGYEQYF.

With regard to this clonotype: Being one base from a much bigger clone, this may be a read error. A read error is likely, as this CDR3 ends without the conserved phenylalanine or tryptophan. J is TRBJ1-6 and V is TRBV20-1; no clear D gene. CDR1 DFQATT and CDR2 SNEGSKA come from the germline V gene (reference sequence). This CDR3 has 14 residues. With 0 bases removed from V and 3 bases from J, the gap between germline ends came to 6 bases. The CDR3 DNA is TGCAGTGCTAGAGACGGGGACTATAATTCACCCCTCCACCTT. Its protein is CSARDGDYNSPLHL.

Ten or more counts support this clonotype. This sequence joins TRBV6-5 and TRBJ1-2, with a possible D match to TRBD1 (6 bases). V was shortened by 3 bases and J by 3 bases, with 8 bases between the two germline ends. Germline V gene sequence: CDR1 MNHEY, CDR2 SVGAGI. CDR3 length: 13 residues. The CDR3 DNA follows: TGTGCCAGCAGTTATGCAGGGGACTATGGCTACACCTTC. Protein product: CASSYAGDYGYTF.

This chain links TRBV6-9 with TRBJ1-1; TRBD1 matches 9 bases. The trim removed 3 bases at V and 4 bases at J, leaving 6 bases unmatched. This CDR3 comprises 15 residues. Germline lookup yields CDR1 MNHGY and CDR2 SVAAGI. The CDR3 protein is CASSYRGQGGTEAFF. CDR3 nucleotide sequence: TGTGCCAGCAGTTACCGGGGACAGGGTGGCACTGAAGCTTTCTTT.

Regarding this clonotype: This may come from a read error, since a much larger clone is one base off. J is TRBJ2-5 and V is TRBV7-2; TRBD2 matches 7 bases. The J call may be mistaken, given a closer DNA end match to TRBJ2-7. Germline CDR1 reads SGHTA; CDR2 reads FQGNSA. The CDR3 is 15 amino acids. CDR3 loop: CASSSGEGGGYEQYF. CDR3 bases: TGTGCCAGCAGCTCCGGGGAAGGCGGGGGTTACGAGCAGTACTTC.

The genes are TRBV19 and TRBJ1-1; D unclear. This CDR3 spans 13 amino acids. The germline V and J ends were trimmed by 4 bases and 1 base, with 7 bases remaining between them. Per germline, CDR1 LNHDA and CDR2 SQIVND (reference sequence). The CDR3: CASSTQKNTEAFF. CDR3 nucleotides: TGTGCCAGTAGTACACAGAAGAACACTGAAGCTTTCTTT.

The chain recombines TRBV28 with TRBJ2-1; 8 nucleotides align to TRBD1. The J segment lost 6 bases and the V segment lost 9 bases, leaving 7 bases of the junction unmatched. CDR1 is MDHEN and CDR2 is SYDVKM in the germline V gene. This CDR3 is 13 amino acids long. CDR3 residues: CASAGQAFNEQFF. DNA for the CDR3: TGTGCCAGTGCGGGACAGGCCTTCAATGAGCAGTTCTTC.

J is TRBJ1-2 and V is TRBV4-1, with a weak D call TRBD1 (6 bases). V was trimmed by 6 bases and J by 6 bases, leaving 11 bases between them. The CDR3 contains 12 residues. The germline V gene has CDR1 MGHRA and CDR2 YSYEKL. For the CDR3, the DNA is TGCGCCAGCAGAAGGGGGGGGAATGGCTACACCTTC. Amino acids: CASRRGGNGYTF.

Ten or more counts support this clonotype. The gene calls are TRBV7-2 and TRBJ2-5, with TRBD2 identical over 15 bases. The CDR3 consists of 16 residues. The germline gives CDR1 SGHTA, CDR2 FQGNSA. Trimming cost V 5 bases and J 4 bases; bases outside gene matches: 5. CDR3 nucleotide sequence: TGTGCCAGCAGCCGCGGACTAGCGGGGGGGCTAGAGACCCAGTACTTC. This encodes CASSRGLAGGLETQYF.

This clonotype has just a few counts. The gene calls are TRBV7-3 and TRBJ1-3; TRBD1 agrees at 10 bases. This CDR3 is built from 16 residues. V was clipped by 5 bases and J by 2 bases; unmatched bases: 6. CDR1 is SGHTA, CDR2 FQGTGA, per germline. The CDR3 DNA sequence: TGTGCCAGCAGCCTCATCGGGACAGGGGCTGGAAACACCATATATTTT. This encodes CASSLIGTGAGNTIYF.

This sequence joins TRBV30 and TRBJ1-1; tentative D call: TRBD1 (5 bases). Trimming left V 4 bases short and J 6 bases short, with 9 bases between. Germline CDR1 is GTSNPN and CDR2 is SVGIG (reference sequence). The CDR3 totals 11 residues. CDR3 amino acids: CAWMAGPEAFF. The CDR3, as DNA: TGTGCCTGGATGGCAGGGCCTGAAGCTTTCTTT.

This clonotype was observed at least ten times. The CDR3 bases are TGTGCCAGCAGCTTTCGCGGGGATGGCAATGGATGGCAACAAGAGACCCAGTACTTC. Translated, it gives CASSFRGDGNGWQQETQYF. The V call is TRBV11-2, the J call TRBJ2-5, with D maybe TRBD2 (6 bases). Germline assignment: CDR1 SGHAT and CDR2 FQNNGV. V shed 3 bases and J shed 2 bases, with 25 bases lying between them. The CDR3 extends over 19 amino acids.

The sample holds many counts of this clonotype. The CDR3 sequence is CASRASGRTVEQYF. The DNA for the CDR3 is TGTGCCAGCAGAGCTAGCGGGAGAACGGTCGAGCAGTACTTC. The V and J genes are TRBV12-3 or TRBV12-4 and TRBJ2-7; 10 bases map to TRBD2. V lost 6 bases, J lost 6 bases, and 8 bases stayed unmatched. There are 14 residues in the CDR3.

To note about this clonotype: At one of its ends the junction is not consistent with the germline gene, which may arise from a read error. CDR3 sequence reads: CASSFDRGQEAQYF. DNA of the CDR3: TGTGCCAGCAGCTTCGACAGGGGGCAAGAGGCCCAGTACTTC. The chain carries TRBV7-2 and TRBJ2-5, with 10 positions matching TRBD1. CDR3 length: 14 residues. From germline, CDR1 is SGHTA and CDR2 FQGNSA.

This clonotype occurred many times. This chain joins TRBV10-3 and TRBJ2-5; 8 bases fit TRBD2. The CDR3 runs to 15 residues. Germline V gene lookup returns CDR1 ENHRY and CDR2 SYGVKD. V shed 8 bases and J 0 bases; nucleotides not matched to a gene: 8. The CDR3 region is CAIGIGGGNQETQYF. CDR3 bases: TGTGCCATCGGGATTGGCGGGGGGAACCAAGAGACCCAGTACTTC.

CDR3 residues: CASNKGGTSGGWYF. The CDR3 DNA follows: TGTGCCAGCAATAAAGGGGGGACTAGCGGGGGATGGTATTTT. The chain joins TRBV6-7 to TRBJ2-3; 14 bases are shared with TRBD2. TRBV6-7 counts as an open reading frame of uncertain function. Unmatched junction bases numbered 11, after V lost 7 bases and J lost 14 bases. This CDR3 is built from 14 residues.